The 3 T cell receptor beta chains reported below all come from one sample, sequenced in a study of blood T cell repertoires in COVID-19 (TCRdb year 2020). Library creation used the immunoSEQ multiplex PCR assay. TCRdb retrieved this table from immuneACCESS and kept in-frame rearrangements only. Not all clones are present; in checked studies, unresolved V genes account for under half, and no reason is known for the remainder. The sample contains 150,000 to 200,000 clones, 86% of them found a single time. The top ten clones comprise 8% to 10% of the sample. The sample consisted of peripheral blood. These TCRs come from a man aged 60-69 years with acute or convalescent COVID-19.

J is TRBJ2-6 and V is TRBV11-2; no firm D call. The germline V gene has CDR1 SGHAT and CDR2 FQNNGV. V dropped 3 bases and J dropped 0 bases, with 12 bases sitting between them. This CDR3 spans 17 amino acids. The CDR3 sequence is CASSLRRSSSGANVLTF. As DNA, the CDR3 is TGTGCCAGCAGCTTGAGACGGAGCAGCTCTGGGGCCAACGTCCTGACTTTC.

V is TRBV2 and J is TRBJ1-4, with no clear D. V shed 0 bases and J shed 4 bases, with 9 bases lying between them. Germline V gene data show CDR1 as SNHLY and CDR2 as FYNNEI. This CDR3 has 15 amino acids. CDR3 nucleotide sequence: TGTGCCAGCAGTGAAGCCAACAGTCGTAATGAAAAACTGTTTTTT. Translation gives CASSEANSRNEKLFF. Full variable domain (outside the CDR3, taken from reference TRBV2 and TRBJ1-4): EPEVTQTPSHQVTQMGQEVILRCVPISNHLYFYWYRQILGQKVEFLVSFYNNEISEKSEIFDDQFSVERPDGSNFTLKIRSTKLEDSAMYFCASSEANSRNEKLFFGSGTQLSVL.

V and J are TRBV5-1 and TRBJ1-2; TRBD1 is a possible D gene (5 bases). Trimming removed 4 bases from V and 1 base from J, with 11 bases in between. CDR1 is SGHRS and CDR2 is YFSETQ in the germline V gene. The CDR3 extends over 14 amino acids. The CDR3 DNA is TGCGCCAGCAGCCGGGAGGGGAATAACTATGGCTACACCTTC. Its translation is CASSREGNNYGYTF.